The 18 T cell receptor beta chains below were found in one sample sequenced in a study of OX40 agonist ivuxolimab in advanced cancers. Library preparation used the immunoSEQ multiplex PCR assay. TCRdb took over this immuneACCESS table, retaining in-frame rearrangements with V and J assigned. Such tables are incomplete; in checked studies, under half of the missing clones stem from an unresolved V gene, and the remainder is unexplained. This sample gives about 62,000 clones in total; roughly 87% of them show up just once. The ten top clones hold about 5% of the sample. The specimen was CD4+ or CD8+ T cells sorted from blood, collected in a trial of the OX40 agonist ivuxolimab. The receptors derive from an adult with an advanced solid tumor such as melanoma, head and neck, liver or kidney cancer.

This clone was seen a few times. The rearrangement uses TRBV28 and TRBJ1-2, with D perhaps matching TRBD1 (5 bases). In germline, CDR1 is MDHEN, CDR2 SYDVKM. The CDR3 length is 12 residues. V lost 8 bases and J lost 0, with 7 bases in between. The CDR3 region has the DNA TGTGCCAGCCGAGGGGCTAACTATGGCTACACCTTC. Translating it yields CASRGANYGYTF.

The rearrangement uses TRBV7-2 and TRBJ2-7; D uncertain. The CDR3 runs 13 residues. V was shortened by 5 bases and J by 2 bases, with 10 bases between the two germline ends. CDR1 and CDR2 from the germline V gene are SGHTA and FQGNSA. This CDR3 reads CASSQDGTYEQYF. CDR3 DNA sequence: TGTGCCAGCAGCCAGGACGGTACCTACGAGCAGTACTTC.

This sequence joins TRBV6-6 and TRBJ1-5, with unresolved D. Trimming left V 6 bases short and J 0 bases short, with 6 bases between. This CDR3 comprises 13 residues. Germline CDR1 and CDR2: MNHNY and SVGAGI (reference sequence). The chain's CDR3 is CASRPDSNQPQHF. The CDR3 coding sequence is TGTGCCAGCAGACCCGATAGCAATCAGCCCCAGCATTTT.

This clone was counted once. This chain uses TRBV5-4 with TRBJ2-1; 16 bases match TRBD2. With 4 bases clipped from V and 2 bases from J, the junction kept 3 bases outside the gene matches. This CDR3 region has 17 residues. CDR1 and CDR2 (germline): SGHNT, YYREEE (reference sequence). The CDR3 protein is CASSLGTSGRAYNEQFF. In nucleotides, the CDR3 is TGTGCCAGCAGCCTAGGGACTAGCGGGAGGGCCTACAATGAGCAGTTCTTC.

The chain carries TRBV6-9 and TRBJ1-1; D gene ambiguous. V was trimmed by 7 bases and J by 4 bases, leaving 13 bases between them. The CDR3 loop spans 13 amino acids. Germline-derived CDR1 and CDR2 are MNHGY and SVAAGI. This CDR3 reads CASIQRRGTEAFF. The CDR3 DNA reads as TGTGCCAGCATCCAGAGGCGTGGCACTGAAGCTTTCTTT.

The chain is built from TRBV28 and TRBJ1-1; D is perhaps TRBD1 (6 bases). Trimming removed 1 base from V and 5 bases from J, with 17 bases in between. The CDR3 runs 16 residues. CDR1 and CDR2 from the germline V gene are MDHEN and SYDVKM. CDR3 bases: TGTGCCAGCAGTTTATTAGGTTGGGACAAACAGACTGAAGCTTTCTTT. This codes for CASSLLGWDKQTEAFF.

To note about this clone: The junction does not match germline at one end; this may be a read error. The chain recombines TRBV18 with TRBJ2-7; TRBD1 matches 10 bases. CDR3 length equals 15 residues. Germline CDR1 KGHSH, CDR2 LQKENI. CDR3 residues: CAGSPGQGQSYEQYF. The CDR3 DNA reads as TGTGCCGGCTCACCGGGACAGGGGCAATCCTACGAGCAGTACTTC.

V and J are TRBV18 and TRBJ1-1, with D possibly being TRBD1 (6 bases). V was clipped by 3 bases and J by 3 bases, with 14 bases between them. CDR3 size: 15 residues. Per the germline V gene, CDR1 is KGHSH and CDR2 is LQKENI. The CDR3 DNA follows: TGTGCCAGCTCACCCTACAGGGATCTGGACACTGAAGCTTTCTTT. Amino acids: CASSPYRDLDTEAFF.

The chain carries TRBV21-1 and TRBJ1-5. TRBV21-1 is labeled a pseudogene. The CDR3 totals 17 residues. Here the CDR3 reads CASSIREPLKSNQPQHF. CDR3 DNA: TGTGCCAGCAGCATACGGGAGCCTCTCAAGAGCAATCAGCCCCAGCATTTT.

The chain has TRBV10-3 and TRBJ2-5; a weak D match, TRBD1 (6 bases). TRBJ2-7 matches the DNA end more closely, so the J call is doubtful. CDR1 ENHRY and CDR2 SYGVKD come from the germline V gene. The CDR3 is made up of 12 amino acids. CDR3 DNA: TGTGCCATCAGCGAAGGGGGTTACGAGCAGTACTTC. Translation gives CAISEGGYEQYF.

The chain's CDR3 is CASTGPYNEQFF. As DNA, the CDR3 is TGTGCCAGCACGGGCCCCTACAATGAGCAGTTCTTC. This chain connects TRBV7-2 to TRBJ2-1; D is uncertain. V lost 7 bases and J 2 bases, leaving 6 bases between the germline ends. The CDR3 extends over 12 amino acids. CDR1 and CDR2 from the germline V gene are SGHTA and FQGNSA.

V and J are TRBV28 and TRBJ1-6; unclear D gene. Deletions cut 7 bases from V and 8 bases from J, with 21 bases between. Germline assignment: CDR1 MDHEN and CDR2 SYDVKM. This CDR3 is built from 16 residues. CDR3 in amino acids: CASTPEGFQLDSPLHF. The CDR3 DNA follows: TGTGCCAGCACTCCCGAAGGGTTTCAGCTAGATTCACCCCTCCACTTT. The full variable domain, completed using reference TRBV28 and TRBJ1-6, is DVKVTQSSRYLVKRTGEKVFLECVQDMDHENMFWYRQDPGLGLRLIYFSYDVKMKEKGDIPEGYSVSREKKERFSLILESASTNQTSMYLCASTPEGFQLDSPLHFGNGTRLTVT.

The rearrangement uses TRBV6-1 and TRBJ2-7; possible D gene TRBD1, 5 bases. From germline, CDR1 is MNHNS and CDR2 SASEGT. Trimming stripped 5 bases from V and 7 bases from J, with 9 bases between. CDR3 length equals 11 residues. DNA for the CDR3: TGTGCCAGCAGTTATAAGGGGGAGCAGTACTTC. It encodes CASSYKGEQYF.

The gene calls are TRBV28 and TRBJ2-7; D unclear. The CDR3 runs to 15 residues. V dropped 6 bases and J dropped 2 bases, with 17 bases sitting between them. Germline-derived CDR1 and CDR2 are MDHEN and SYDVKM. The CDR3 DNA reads TGTGCCAGCAGGCTATTTTTAAGCCCTACCTACGAGCAGTACTTC. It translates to CASRLFLSPTYEQYF.

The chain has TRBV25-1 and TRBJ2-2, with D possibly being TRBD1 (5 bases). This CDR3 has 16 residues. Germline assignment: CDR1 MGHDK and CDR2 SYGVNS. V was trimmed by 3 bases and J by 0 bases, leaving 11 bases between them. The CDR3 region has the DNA TGTGCCAGCAGTGAGCAGGGCAGGGCGAACACCGGGGAGCTGTTTTTT. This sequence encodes CASSEQGRANTGELFF.

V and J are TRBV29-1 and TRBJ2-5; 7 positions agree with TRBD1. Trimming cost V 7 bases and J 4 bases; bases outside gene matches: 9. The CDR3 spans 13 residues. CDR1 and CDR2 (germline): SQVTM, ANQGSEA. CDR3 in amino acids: CSARGGKVETQYF. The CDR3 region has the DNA TGCAGCGCACGAGGGGGCAAAGTAGAGACCCAGTACTTC.

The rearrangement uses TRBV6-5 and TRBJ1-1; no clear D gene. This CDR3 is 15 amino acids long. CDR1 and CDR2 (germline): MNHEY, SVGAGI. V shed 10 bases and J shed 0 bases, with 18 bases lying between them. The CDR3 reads CATTPGTYMNTEAFF. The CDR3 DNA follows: TGTGCCACCACCCCAGGTACCTACATGAACACTGAAGCTTTCTTT.

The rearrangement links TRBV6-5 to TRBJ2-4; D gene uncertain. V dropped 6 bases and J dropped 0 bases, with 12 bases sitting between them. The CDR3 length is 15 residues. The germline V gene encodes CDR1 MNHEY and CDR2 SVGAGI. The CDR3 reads CASSHLTLAKNIQYF. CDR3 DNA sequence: TGTGCCAGCAGCCACCTTACATTAGCCAAAAACATTCAGTACTTC.